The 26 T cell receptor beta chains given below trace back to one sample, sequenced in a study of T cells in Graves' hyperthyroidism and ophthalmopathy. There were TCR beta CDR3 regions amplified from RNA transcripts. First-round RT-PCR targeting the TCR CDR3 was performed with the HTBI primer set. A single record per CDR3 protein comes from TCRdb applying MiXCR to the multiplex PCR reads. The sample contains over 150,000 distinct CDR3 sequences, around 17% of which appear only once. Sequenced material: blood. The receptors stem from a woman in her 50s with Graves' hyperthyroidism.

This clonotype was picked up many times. This CDR3 is CASSLGSGTPVQTDTQYF. The CDR3 nucleotides read TGTGCCAGCAGCTTGGGCAGCGGGACCCCAGTTCAGACAGATACGCAGTATTTT. J is TRBJ2-3 and V is TRBV7-6; 7 bases are a match to TRBD2. From germline, CDR1 is SGHVS and CDR2 FNYEAQ. Unmatched junction bases numbered 15, after V lost 3 bases and J lost 3 bases. CDR3 length equals 18 residues.

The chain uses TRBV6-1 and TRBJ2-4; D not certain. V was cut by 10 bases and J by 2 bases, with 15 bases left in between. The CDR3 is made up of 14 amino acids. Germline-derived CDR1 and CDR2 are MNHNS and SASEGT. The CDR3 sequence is CATRTKGTKNIQYF. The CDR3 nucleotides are TGTGCCACTCGGACGAAAGGAACCAAAAACATTCAGTACTTC.

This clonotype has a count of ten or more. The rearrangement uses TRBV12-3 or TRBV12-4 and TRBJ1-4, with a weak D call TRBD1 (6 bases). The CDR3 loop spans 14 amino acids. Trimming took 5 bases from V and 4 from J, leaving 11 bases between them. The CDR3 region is CASSVGTSNEKLFF. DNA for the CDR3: TGTGCCAGCAGTGTCGGGACAAGTAATGAAAAACTGTTTTTT.

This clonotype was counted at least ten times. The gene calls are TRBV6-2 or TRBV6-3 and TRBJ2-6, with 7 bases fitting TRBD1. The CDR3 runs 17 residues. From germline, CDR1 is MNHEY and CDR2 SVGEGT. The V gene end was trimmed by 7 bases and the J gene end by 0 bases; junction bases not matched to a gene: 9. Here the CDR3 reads CASTNRGGYSGANVLTF. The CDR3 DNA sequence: TGTGCCAGCACCAATCGAGGGGGCTACTCTGGGGCCAACGTCCTGACTTTC.

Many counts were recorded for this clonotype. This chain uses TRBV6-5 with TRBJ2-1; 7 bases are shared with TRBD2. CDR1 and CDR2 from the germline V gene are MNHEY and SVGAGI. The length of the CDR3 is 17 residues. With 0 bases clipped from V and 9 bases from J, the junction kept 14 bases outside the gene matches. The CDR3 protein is CASSYSRRASGTGEQFF. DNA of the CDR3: TGTGCCAGCAGTTACTCTCGGCGGGCTAGCGGTACGGGTGAGCAGTTCTTC.

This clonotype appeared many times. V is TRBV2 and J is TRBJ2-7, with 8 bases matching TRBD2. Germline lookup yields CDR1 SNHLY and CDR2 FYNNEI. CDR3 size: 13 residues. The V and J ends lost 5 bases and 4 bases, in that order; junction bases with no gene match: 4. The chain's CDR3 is CASSWREEYEQYF. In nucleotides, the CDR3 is TGTGCCAGCAGTTGGCGGGAGGAATACGAGCAGTACTTC.

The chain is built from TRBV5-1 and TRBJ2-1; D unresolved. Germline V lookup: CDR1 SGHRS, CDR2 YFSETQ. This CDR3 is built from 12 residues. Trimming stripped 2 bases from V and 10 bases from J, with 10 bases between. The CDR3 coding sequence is TGCGCCAGCAGCTTCGGCCTTTTCGAGCAGTTCTTC. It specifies CASSFGLFEQFF.

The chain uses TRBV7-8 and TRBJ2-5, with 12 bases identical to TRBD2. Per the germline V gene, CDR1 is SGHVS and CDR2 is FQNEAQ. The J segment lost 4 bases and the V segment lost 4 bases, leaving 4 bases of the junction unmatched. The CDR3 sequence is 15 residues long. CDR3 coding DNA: TGTGCCAGCAGCTCCCAGACTAGCGGGGGAGAGACCCAGTACTTC. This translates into CASSSQTSGGETQYF.

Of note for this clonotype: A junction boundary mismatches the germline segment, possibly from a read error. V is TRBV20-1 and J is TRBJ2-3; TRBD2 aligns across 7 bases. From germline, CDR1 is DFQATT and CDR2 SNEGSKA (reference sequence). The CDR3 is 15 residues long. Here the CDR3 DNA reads TGCAGTGCTGGGGGAGGGCGCGGGAATACAGATACGCAGTGTTTT. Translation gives CSAGGGRGNTDTQCF.

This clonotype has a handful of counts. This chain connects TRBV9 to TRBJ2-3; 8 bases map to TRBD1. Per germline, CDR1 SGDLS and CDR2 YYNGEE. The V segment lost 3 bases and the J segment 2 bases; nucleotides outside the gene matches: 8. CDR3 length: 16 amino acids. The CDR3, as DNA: TGTGCCAGCAGCGAGAAGGACAGGGCCTACACAGATACGCAGTATTTT. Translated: CASSEKDRAYTDTQYF.

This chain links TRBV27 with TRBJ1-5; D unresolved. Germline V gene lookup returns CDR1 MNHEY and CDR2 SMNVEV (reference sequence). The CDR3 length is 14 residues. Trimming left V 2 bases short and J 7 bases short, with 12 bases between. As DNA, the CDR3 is TGTGCCAGCAGTTTAAGGGCAGAGAGACAGCCCCAGCATTTT. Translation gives CASSLRAERQPQHF.

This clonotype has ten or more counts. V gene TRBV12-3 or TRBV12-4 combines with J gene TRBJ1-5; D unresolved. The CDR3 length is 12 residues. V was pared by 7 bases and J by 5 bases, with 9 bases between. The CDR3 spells CASTRSDQPQHF. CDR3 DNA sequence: TGTGCCAGCACCAGGTCAGATCAGCCCCAGCATTTT.

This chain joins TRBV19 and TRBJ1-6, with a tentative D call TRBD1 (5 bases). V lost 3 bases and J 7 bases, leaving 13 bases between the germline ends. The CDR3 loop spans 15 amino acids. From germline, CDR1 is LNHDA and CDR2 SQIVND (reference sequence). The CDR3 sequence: CASSIVAGSNSPLHF. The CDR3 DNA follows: TGTGCCAGTAGTATCGTGGCAGGGAGCAATTCACCCCTCCACTTT.

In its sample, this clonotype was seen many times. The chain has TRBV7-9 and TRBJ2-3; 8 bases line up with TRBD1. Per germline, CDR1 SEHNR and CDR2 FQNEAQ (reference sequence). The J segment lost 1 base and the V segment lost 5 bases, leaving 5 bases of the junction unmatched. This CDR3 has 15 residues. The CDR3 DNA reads TGTGCCAGCAGCGGACCGGGACAGGGCACAGATACGCAGTATTTT. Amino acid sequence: CASSGPGQGTDTQYF.

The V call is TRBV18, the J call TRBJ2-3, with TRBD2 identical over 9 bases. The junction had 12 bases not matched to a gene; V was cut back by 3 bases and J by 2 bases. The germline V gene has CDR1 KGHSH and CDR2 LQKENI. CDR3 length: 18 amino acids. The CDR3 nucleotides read TGTGCCAGCTCACCCAAGCGGGAGGCAAACCTACTCACAGATACGCAGTATTTT. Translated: CASSPKREANLLTDTQYF.

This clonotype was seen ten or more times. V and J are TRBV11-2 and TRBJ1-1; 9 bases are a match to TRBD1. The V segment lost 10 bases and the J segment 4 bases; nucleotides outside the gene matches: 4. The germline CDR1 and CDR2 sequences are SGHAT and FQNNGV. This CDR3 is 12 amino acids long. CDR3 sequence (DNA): TGTGCCACCGTGGACAGGGGCACTGAAGCTTTCTTT. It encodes CATVDRGTEAFF.

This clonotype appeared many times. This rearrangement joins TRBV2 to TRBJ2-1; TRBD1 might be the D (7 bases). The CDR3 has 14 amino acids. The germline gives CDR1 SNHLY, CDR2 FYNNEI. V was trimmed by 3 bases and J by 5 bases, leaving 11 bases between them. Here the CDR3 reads CASSDRGVDNEQFF. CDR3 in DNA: TGTGCCAGCAGTGACAGGGGGGTGGACAATGAGCAGTTCTTC. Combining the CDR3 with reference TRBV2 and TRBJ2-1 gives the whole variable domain EPEVTQTPSHQVTQMGQEVILRCVPISNHLYFYWYRQILGQKVEFLVSFYNNEISEKSEIFDDQFSVERPDGSNFTLKIRSTKLEDSAMYFCASSDRGVDNEQFFGPGTRLTVL.

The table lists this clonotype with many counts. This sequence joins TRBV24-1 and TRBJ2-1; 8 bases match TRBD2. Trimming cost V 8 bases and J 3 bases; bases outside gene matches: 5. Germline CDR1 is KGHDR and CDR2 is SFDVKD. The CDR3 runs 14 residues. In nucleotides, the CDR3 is TGTGCCACCAAATCGGGGGGGCACTACAATGAGCAGTTCTTC. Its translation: CATKSGGHYNEQFF.

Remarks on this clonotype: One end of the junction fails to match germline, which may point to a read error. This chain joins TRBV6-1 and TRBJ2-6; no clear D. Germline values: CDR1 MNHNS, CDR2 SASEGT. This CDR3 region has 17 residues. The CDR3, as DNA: TGTGCCATCAGTGAGTCAGGCGGACGCTCTGGGGCCAACGTCCTGACTTTC. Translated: CAISESGGRSGANVLTF.

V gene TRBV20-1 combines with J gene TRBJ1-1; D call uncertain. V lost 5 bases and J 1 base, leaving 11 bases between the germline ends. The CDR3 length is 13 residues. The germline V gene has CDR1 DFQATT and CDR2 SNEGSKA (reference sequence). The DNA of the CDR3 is TGCAGTGCTCCCCTTAATACGAACACTGAAGCTTTCTTT. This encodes CSAPLNTNTEAFF.

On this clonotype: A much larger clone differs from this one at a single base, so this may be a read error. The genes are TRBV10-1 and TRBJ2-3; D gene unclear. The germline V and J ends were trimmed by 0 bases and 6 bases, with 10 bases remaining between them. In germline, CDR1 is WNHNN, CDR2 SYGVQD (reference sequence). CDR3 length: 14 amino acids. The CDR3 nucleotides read TGCGCCAGCAGTGAGTCGGCTCGTCTCGATACGCAGTATTTT. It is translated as CASSESARLDTQYF.

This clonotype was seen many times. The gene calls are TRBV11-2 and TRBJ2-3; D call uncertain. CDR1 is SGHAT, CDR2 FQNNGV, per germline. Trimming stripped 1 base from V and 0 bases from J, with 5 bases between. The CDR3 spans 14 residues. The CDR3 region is CASSLGLSTDTQYF. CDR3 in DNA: TGTGCCAGCAGCTTAGGTCTCAGCACAGATACGCAGTATTTT.

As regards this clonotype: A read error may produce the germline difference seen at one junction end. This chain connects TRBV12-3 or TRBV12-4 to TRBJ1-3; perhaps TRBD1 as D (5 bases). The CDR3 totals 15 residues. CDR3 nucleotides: TGTGCCAGTAGAGGGGACTTCTCCTCTGGAAGCACCATATATTTT. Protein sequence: CASRGDFSSGSTIYF.

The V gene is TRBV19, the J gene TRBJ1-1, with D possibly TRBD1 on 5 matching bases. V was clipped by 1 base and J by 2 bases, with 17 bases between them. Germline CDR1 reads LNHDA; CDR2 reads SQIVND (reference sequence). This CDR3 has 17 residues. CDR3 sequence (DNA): TGTGCCAGTAGTATAGCTCGACCTGGAAGGGGTAACACTGAAGCTTTCTTT. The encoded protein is CASSIARPGRGNTEAFF.

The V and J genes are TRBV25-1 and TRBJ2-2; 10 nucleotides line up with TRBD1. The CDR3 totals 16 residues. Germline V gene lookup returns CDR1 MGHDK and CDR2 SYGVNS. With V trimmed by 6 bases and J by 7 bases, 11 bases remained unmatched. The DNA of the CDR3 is TGTGCCAGCAGCCGGACCGGGACAGGGGTTATCGGGGAGCTGTTTTTT. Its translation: CASSRTGTGVIGELFF.

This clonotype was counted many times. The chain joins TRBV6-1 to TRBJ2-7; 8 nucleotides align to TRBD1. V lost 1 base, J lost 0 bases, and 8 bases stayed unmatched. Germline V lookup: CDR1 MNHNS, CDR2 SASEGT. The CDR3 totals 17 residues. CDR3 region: CASSEGSGQAISYEQYF. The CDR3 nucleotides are TGTGCCAGCAGTGAAGGATCGGGACAGGCCATCTCCTACGAGCAGTACTTC.